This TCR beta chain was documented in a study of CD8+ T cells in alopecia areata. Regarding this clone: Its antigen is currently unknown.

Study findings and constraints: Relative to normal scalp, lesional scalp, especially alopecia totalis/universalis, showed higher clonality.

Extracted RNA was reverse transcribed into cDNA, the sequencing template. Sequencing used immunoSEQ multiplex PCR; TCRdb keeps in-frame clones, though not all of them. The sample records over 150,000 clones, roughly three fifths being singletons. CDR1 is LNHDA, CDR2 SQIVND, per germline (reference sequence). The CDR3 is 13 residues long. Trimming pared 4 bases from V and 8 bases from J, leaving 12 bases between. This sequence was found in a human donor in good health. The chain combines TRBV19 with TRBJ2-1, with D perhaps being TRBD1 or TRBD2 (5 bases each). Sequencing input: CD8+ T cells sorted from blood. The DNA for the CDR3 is TGTGCCAGTAGTACCAGGGTCGGGGATGAGCAGTTCTTC. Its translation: CASSTRVGDEQFF.